This T cell receptor beta chain was documented in a study of T cells in Graves' hyperthyroidism and ophthalmopathy. Overall study findings and caveats: Most thyroid-expanded clonotypes above 0.001 were also found in blood.

Over 18 months, lack of ophthalmopathy progression marked Graves' hyperthyroidism as stable. Patients were aged 18 to 65, had disease duration under 2 months, and had newly diagnosed hyperthyroidism. The junction had 6 bases not matched to a gene; V was cut back by 3 bases and J by 4 bases. This CDR3 contains 15 residues. Researchers amplified the TCR beta CDR3 regions from RNA transcripts. Primed by the HTBI set, a first-round RT-PCR was run on the TCR CDR3. TCRdb reprocessed the multiplex PCR reads via MiXCR and lists one record per CDR3 protein. The table lists about 98,000 distinct CDR3 sequences, 40% of them singletons. This clonotype was detected many times. Its antigen is undetermined.

The clonotype originates from a woman aged 25 to 39 with Graves' hyperthyroidism. V and J are TRBV12-3 or TRBV12-4 and TRBJ2-3, with TRBD2 matching over 8 bases. Sample: peripheral blood or thyroid tissue (not recorded which). CDR3 nucleotide sequence: TGTGCCAGCAGTTTGATGGCGGGAGGTGCAGATACGCAGTATTTT. It yields the protein CASSLMAGGADTQYF.